This T cell receptor (beta chain) was identified in a study of blood T cells in healthy people across ages. Across the whole study: Through template switching, about one barcoded beta molecule was captured per two T cells, as measured in model experiments. Study-level findings and limits: Older age coincided with a roughly linear decline in TCR beta diversity per million T cells.

Next came a second PCR, run for about 7 to 11 cycles, which used a sample-barcoded 5' primer along with a J-beta primer mix. Every sample produced at least 2.5 million CDR3-containing paired-end reads. Using its own MiXCR run on the 5' RACE reads, TCRdb lists one record per CDR3 protein. The data show a few hundred thousand distinct CDR3 sequences, about 49% seen once. Each sample used at least 6.5 million PBMCs. This clonotype came up a few times. The antigen is not known. The specimen was blood. This sequence was found in a man aged 55-75 years in good health.

DNA of the CDR3: TGTGCCAGCAGACTGACAGGGGGCTCTGGCTACACCTTC. Its protein product is CASRLTGGSGYTF. The chain joins TRBV6-2 or TRBV6-3 to TRBJ1-2; TRBD1 agrees at 10 bases. Looked up from germline, CDR1 is MNHEY and CDR2 is SVGEGT. V was pared by 6 bases and J by 7 bases, with 5 bases of the junction left unmatched. This CDR3 comprises 13 residues.